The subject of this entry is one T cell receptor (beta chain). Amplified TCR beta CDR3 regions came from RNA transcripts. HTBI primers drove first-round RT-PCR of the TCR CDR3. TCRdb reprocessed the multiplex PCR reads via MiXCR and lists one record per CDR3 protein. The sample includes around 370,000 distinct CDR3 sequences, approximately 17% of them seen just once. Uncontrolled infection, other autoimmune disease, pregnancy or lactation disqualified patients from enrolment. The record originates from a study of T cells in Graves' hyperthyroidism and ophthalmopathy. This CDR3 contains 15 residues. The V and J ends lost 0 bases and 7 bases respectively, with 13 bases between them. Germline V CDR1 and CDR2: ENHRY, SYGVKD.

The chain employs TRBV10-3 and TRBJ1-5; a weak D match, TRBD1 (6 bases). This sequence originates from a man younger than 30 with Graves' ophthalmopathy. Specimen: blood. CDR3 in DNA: TGTGCCATCAGTGAGTCGATGGGGGCTGAGCAGCCCCAGCATTTT. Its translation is CAISESMGAEQPQHF.